A single sample gave rise to the 26 T cell receptor beta chains below, sequenced in a study of Siglec-9 on CD8 T cells in melanoma. Profiling relied on immunoSEQ multiplex PCR, and the TCRdb table lists in-frame clones only, not all of them. The sample has tens of thousands of clones, 80% seen once. Input material: Siglec-9- CD8+ T cells sorted from blood. Receptors were obtained from a human donor in good health.

The V gene is TRBV28, the J gene TRBJ1-3; a weak D match, TRBD1 (6 bases). Germline V CDR1 and CDR2: MDHEN, SYDVKM. This CDR3 is built from 16 residues. The ends were cut back, 4 bases at V and 2 bases at J, with 15 bases in the middle. CDR3: CASSSVAGAAGNTIYF. In DNA form, the CDR3 reads TGTGCCAGCAGTTCGGTCGCAGGGGCAGCTGGAAACACCATATATTTT. Combining the CDR3 with reference TRBV28 and TRBJ1-3 gives the whole variable domain DVKVTQSSRYLVKRTGEKVFLECVQDMDHENMFWYRQDPGLGLRLIYFSYDVKMKEKGDIPEGYSVSREKKERFSLILESASTNQTSMYLCASSSVAGAAGNTIYFGEGSWLTVV.

The CDR3 region is CASSFGDSYNEQFF. The CDR3 coding sequence is TGTGCCAGCAGTTTCGGAGACAGCTACAATGAGCAGTTCTTC. The rearrangement joins TRBV6-5 to TRBJ2-1, with D possibly matching TRBD1 (5 bases). Trimming removed 4 bases from V and 3 bases from J, with 10 bases in between. Looked up from germline, CDR1 is MNHEY and CDR2 is SVGAGI. This CDR3 spans 14 amino acids.

The genes are TRBV27 and TRBJ2-7, with D uncertain. Germline V gene lookup returns CDR1 MNHEY and CDR2 SMNVEV (reference sequence). There are 14 residues in the CDR3. V gave up 0 bases and J gave up 3 bases, with 9 bases separating them. This CDR3 reads CASSLSHRNYEQYF. CDR3 DNA sequence: TGTGCCAGCAGTTTATCGCACAGAAACTACGAGCAGTACTTC.

This chain joins TRBV5-1 and TRBJ2-5; 10 nucleotides align to TRBD2. The CDR3 totals 13 residues. Germline loops: CDR1 SGHRS, CDR2 YFSETQ. Losses at the gene ends were 6 bases for V and 3 bases for J; bases not matched to a gene: 2. CDR3 bases: TGCGCCAGCAACCTAGCGGGAGAAGAGACCCAGTACTTC. It codes for CASNLAGEETQYF.

In regard to this clone: The junction shows a germline mismatch at one end, possibly a read error. The chain uses TRBV5-6 and TRBJ1-1, with D tentatively TRBD1 (6 bases). The germline V gene has CDR1 SGHDT and CDR2 YYEEEE. The CDR3 is made up of 12 amino acids. CDR3 DNA sequence: TGTGCCGGCAGCTTGGACAGCCATGAAGCTTTCTTT. As protein: CAGSLDSHEAFF.

This clone has just one count. This rearrangement joins TRBV27 to TRBJ2-5; D call uncertain. The V end was cut by 6 bases, the J end by 2 bases, with 19 bases between. CDR1 MNHEY and CDR2 SMNVEV come from the germline V gene (reference sequence). CDR3 length equals 16 residues. The CDR3 reads CASSRTWTELQETQYF. CDR3 DNA: TGTGCCAGCAGCCGAACCTGGACGGAGCTTCAAGAGACCCAGTACTTC.

The V call is TRBV19, the J call TRBJ1-5; 7 bases are a match to TRBD1. With V trimmed by 5 bases and J by 14 bases, 15 bases remained unmatched. The length of the CDR3 is 14 residues. Germline CDR1 reads LNHDA; CDR2 reads SQIVND (reference sequence). For the CDR3, the DNA is TGTGCCAGTAGTCCGGGAATCATCAGGGACAGAGAGCATTTT. Translated, it gives CASSPGIIRDREHF.

The rearrangement uses TRBV19 and TRBJ2-2, with a weak D call TRBD2 (6 bases). With 1 base removed from V and 6 bases from J, the gap between germline ends came to 9 bases. Per germline, CDR1 LNHDA and CDR2 SQIVND (reference sequence). CDR3 size: 14 residues. As DNA, the CDR3 is TGTGCCAGTAGTATAGGCGGGAATCCCGGGGAGCTGTTTTTT. Amino acids: CASSIGGNPGELFF.

The chain links TRBV30 to TRBJ2-7; D assignment may be TRBD1 or TRBD2 (5 bases each). Germline CDR1 and CDR2: GTSNPN and SVGIG (reference sequence). The CDR3 loop spans 12 amino acids. V dropped 3 bases and J dropped 3 bases, with 9 bases sitting between them. CDR3 nucleotide sequence: TGTGCCTGGAGCCTTGGGGGCTACGAGCAGTACTTC. Translating it yields CAWSLGGYEQYF. Full variable domain (rest looked up from reference TRBV30 and TRBJ2-7): SQTIHQWPATLVQPVGSPLSLECTVEGTSNPNLYWYRQAAGRGLQLLFYSVGIGQISSEVPQNLSASRPQDRQFILSSKKLLLSDSGFYLCAWSLGGYEQYFGPGTRLTVT.

A remark on this clone: At one boundary the junction diverges from the germline segment, which might be a read error. Within the sample, other DNA sequences also encode this same CDR3. The chain employs TRBV7-8 and TRBJ2-7, with D maybe TRBD1 (5 bases). Germline assignment: CDR1 SGHVS and CDR2 FQNEAQ. The CDR3 runs 15 residues. As DNA, the CDR3 is TGTGCCAGCAGCCAAAGTGGCAGGGCCTTCTACGAGCAGTACTTT. As protein: CASSQSGRAFYEQYF.

The rearrangement joins TRBV9 to TRBJ2-1, with D maybe TRBD1 (5 bases). This CDR3 is 13 amino acids long. V was cut by 0 bases and J by 10 bases, with 11 bases left in between. Germline CDR1 reads SGDLS; CDR2 reads YYNGEE. In nucleotides, the CDR3 is TGTGCCAGCAGCGTAGGCAGGGCTCCGGAGCAGTTCTTC. Translation gives CASSVGRAPEQFF.

The J gene is TRBJ2-5, the V gene TRBV7-9, with a tentative D call TRBD2 (5 bases). The CDR3 extends over 15 amino acids. The ends were cut back, 5 bases at V and 2 bases at J, with 15 bases in the middle. Germline V lookup: CDR1 SEHNR, CDR2 FQNEAQ (reference sequence). The CDR3 nucleotides are TGTGCCAGCAGCGACTACGCAGGTGAACAAGAGACCCAGTACTTC. Translation gives CASSDYAGEQETQYF.

The chain links TRBV2 to TRBJ1-4; 7 nucleotides line up with TRBD1. V lost 0 bases and J lost 4; bases outside the gene matches: 5. CDR1 is SNHLY and CDR2 is FYNNEI in the germline V gene. CDR3 size: 16 residues. The CDR3 DNA reads TGTGCCAGCAGTGAAGCGCGGCAGGGGGGTAATGAAAAACTGTTTTTT. Its translation: CASSEARQGGNEKLFF.

V usage is TRBV6-6 and J usage is TRBJ1-2, with no clear D. CDR1 MNHNY and CDR2 SVGAGI come from the germline V gene (reference sequence). The V gene lost 1 base and the J gene lost 2 bases, with 8 bases spanning the gap. The length of the CDR3 is 14 residues. CDR3 coding DNA: TGTGCCAGCAGTTACTTTGGGCAGAACTATGGCTACACCTTC. It yields the protein CASSYFGQNYGYTF.

V usage is TRBV27 and J usage is TRBJ1-3; D call uncertain. This CDR3 is built from 13 residues. Germline V lookup: CDR1 MNHEY, CDR2 SMNVEV (reference sequence). The V and J ends lost 6 bases and 4 bases respectively, with 10 bases between them. This chain's CDR3 is CASRPRSGNTIYF. CDR3 in DNA: TGTGCCAGCAGACCCCGATCCGGAAACACCATATATTTT.

The rearrangement joins TRBV29-1 to TRBJ2-3; D perhaps matches TRBD1 (5 bases). This CDR3 is 14 amino acids long. The germline CDR1 and CDR2 sequences are SQVTM and ANQGSEA. V was pared by 2 bases and J by 2 bases, with 11 bases between. CDR3 residues: CSVELGADTDTQYF. The DNA for the CDR3 is TGCAGCGTTGAACTTGGGGCGGACACAGATACGCAGTATTTT.

This chain connects TRBV2 to TRBJ1-6; D may be TRBD1 (5 bases). CDR3 size: 14 residues. CDR1 is SNHLY, CDR2 FYNNEI, per germline. V lost 6 bases and J 13 bases, leaving 19 bases between the germline ends. The CDR3 nucleotides are TGTGCCAGCAGGGAGGGGACCCCGGGATGGCCCCTCCACTTT. Translation gives CASREGTPGWPLHF.

This clone was observed a few times. The rearrangement joins TRBV5-4 to TRBJ1-6, with D perhaps matching TRBD1 (5 bases). Looked up from germline, CDR1 is SGHNT and CDR2 is YYREEE (reference sequence). V shed 0 bases and J shed 10 bases, with 17 bases lying between them. The CDR3 runs 16 residues. Here the CDR3 DNA reads TGTGCCAGCAGCTTGGGAGATAGGGGCCAAACATCACCCCTCCACTTT. Residues: CASSLGDRGQTSPLHF.

This chain uses TRBV5-1 with TRBJ2-7; D is undetermined. V was trimmed by 5 bases and J by 6 bases, leaving 18 bases between them. Per germline, CDR1 SGHRS and CDR2 YFSETQ. The CDR3 contains 14 residues. The CDR3 nucleotides read TGCGCCAGCAGATATGAAACCAAGACGGGCGAGCAGTACGTC. Translation: CASRYETKTGEQYV.

The chain's CDR3 is CASSPLLGNEQFF. The CDR3 DNA reads as TGTGCCAGTAGTCCCCTTCTGGGCAATGAGCAGTTCTTC. The V call is TRBV19, the J call TRBJ2-1; D ambiguous. The CDR3 loop spans 13 amino acids. Trimming pared 5 bases from V and 6 bases from J, leaving 11 bases between. Germline V gives CDR1 LNHDA, CDR2 SQIVND (reference sequence).

The V and J genes are TRBV7-9 and TRBJ2-3, with D hard to call. The V gene's germline CDR1 is SEHNR and CDR2 FQNEAQ (reference sequence). V lost 1 base to trimming and J lost 4 bases, with 9 bases between them. This CDR3 comprises 14 residues. As DNA, the CDR3 is TGTGCCAGCAGCTTAGTACAAACGCCAGATACGCAGTATTTT. Residues: CASSLVQTPDTQYF. The variable domain in full, completed from reference TRBV7-9 and TRBJ2-3, reads DTGVSQNPRHKITKRGQNVTFRCDPISEHNRLYWYRQTLGQGPEFLTYFQNEAQLEKSRLLSDRFSAERPKGSFSTLEIQRTEQGDSAMYLCASSLVQTPDTQYFGPGTRLTVL.

V gene TRBV27 combines with J gene TRBJ1-1; D unclear. This CDR3 contains 15 residues. V was pared by 0 bases and J by 4 bases, with 12 bases between. Germline assignment: CDR1 MNHEY and CDR2 SMNVEV (reference sequence). The CDR3 loop is CASSLSEGFSTEAFF. Here the CDR3 DNA reads TGTGCCAGCAGTTTATCCGAGGGTTTTAGCACTGAAGCTTTCTTT.

The rearrangement joins TRBV9 to TRBJ2-3; 12 bases match TRBD2. The J segment lost 6 bases and the V segment lost 4 bases, leaving 12 bases of the junction unmatched. CDR3 length: 17 amino acids. Germline V gives CDR1 SGDLS, CDR2 YYNGEE. DNA of the CDR3: TGTGCCAGCAGCAGCTCCCCCCTAGCGGGGGGGCCCGATACGCAGTATTTT. Translating it yields CASSSSPLAGGPDTQYF.

The CDR3 nucleotides are TGCACCAGCAGCCAACAGCGAGGCATCACAGATACGCAGTATTTT. It translates to CTSSQQRGITDTQYF. The rearrangement joins TRBV1 to TRBJ2-3; the D segment call TRBD2 is taken from the table without a DNA check. TRBV1 is a pseudogene segment. The length of the CDR3 is 15 residues.

The chain links TRBV7-9 to TRBJ2-1; maybe TRBD1 (6 bases). This CDR3 is 12 amino acids long. V was clipped by 7 bases and J by 4 bases, with 8 bases between them. In germline, CDR1 is SEHNR, CDR2 FQNEAQ (reference sequence). The CDR3, as DNA: TGTGCCAGCAATACAGGGTACAATGAGCAGTTCTTC. Encoded protein: CASNTGYNEQFF.

This clone appeared a single time. This rearrangement joins TRBV27 to TRBJ2-7; D gene uncertain. Trimming pared 2 bases from V and 4 bases from J, leaving 9 bases between. This CDR3 region has 13 residues. The germline V gene encodes CDR1 MNHEY and CDR2 SMNVEV (reference sequence). CDR3 coding DNA: TGTGCCAGCAGTTTAGTGGCTGGATACGAGCAGTACGTC. It specifies CASSLVAGYEQYV.